This T cell receptor beta chain was sequenced during a study of blood T cell repertoires in COVID-19. As for the study in general: PBMCs, B-cell-depleted T cells, or T cells were the source of the cDNA or gDNA that made up the material.

The V gene lost 4 bases and the J gene lost 2 bases, with 11 bases spanning the gap. Germline V gene lookup returns CDR1 SGHTA and CDR2 FQGNSA. The CDR3 spans 14 residues. Sequencing used immunoSEQ multiplex PCR; TCRdb keeps in-frame clones, though not all of them. The table records 85,000 to 100,000 clones, 85% of them present only once. The rearrangement links TRBV7-2 to TRBJ2-5; no reliable D call. The TCR originated in a man between 60 and 75 years old with acute or convalescent COVID-19. The specimen sequenced was peripheral blood. CDR3 amino acids: CASSSQFGQETQYF. CDR3 bases: TGTGCCAGCAGCTCACAGTTTGGGCAAGAGACCCAGTACTTC.